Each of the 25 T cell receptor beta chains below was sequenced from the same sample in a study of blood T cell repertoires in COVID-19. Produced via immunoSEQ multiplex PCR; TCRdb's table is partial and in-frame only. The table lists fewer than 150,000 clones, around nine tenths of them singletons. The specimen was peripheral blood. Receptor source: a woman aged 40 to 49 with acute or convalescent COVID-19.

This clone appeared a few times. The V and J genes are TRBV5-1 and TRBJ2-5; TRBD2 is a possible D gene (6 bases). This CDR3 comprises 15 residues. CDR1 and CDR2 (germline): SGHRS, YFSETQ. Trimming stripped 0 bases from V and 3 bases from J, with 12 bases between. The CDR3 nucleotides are TGCGCCAGCAGCTTGGATGCGACTAGTGAAGAGACCCAGTACTTC. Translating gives CASSLDATSEETQYF.

In nucleotides, the CDR3 is TGTGCCAGCAGTCAGACTAGCGAGGTGGAGACCCAGTACTTC. This sequence encodes CASSQTSEVETQYF. The chain carries TRBV6-2 or TRBV6-3 and TRBJ2-5; 8 bases fit TRBD2. V lost 5 bases, J lost 5 bases, and 7 bases stayed unmatched. Germline CDR1 reads MNHEY; CDR2 reads SVGEGT. The CDR3 length is 14 residues.

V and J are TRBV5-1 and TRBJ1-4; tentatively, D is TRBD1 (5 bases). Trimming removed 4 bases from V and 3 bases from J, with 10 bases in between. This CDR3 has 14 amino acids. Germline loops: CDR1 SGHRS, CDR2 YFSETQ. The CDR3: CASSGGIANEKLFF. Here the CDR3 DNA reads TGCGCCAGCAGCGGGGGGATTGCTAATGAAAAACTGTTTTTT. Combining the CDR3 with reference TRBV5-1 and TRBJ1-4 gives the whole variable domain KAGVTQTPRYLIKTRGQQVTLSCSPISGHRSVSWYQQTPGQGLQFLFEYFSETQRNKGNFPGRFSGRQFSNSRSEMNVSTLELGDSALYLCASSGGIANEKLFFGSGTQLSVL.

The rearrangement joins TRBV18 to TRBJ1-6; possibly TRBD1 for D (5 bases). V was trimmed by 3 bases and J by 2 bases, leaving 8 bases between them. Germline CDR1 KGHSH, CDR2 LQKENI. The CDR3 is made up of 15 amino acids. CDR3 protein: CASSPQGAYNSPLHF. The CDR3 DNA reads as TGTGCCAGCTCACCTCAGGGTGCCTATAATTCACCCCTCCACTTT.

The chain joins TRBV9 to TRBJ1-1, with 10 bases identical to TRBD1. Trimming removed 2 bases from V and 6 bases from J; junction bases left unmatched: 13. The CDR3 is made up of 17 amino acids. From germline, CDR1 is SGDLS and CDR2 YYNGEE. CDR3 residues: CASSVYRDRGSVAEAFF. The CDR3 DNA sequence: TGTGCCAGCAGCGTCTACCGGGACAGGGGTTCCGTCGCTGAAGCTTTCTTT.

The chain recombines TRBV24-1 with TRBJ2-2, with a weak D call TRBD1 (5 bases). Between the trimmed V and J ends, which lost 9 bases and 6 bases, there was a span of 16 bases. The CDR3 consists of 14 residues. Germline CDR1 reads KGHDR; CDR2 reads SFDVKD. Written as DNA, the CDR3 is TGTGCCACCCCTGACAGTGCCCACGCCGGGGAGCTGTTTTTT. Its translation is CATPDSAHAGELFF.

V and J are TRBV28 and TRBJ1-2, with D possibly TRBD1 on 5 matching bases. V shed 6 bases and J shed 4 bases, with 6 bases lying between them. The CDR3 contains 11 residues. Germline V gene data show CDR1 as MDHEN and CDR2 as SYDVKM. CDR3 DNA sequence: TGTGCCAGCAGACAGGCCTATGGCTACACCTTC. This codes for CASRQAYGYTF.

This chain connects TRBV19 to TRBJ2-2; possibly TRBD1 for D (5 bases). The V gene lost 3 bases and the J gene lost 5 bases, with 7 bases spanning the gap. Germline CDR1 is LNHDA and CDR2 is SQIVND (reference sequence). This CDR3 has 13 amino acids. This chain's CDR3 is CASSIRVTGELFF. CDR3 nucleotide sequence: TGTGCCAGTAGTATCAGGGTTACCGGGGAGCTGTTTTTT.

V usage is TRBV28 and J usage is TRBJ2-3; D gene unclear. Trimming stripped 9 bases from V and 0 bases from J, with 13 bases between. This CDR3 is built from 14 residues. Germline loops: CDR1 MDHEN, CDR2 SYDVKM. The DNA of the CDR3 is TGTGCCAGTAAGTTGGGCCTAAGCACAGATACGCAGTATTTT. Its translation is CASKLGLSTDTQYF.

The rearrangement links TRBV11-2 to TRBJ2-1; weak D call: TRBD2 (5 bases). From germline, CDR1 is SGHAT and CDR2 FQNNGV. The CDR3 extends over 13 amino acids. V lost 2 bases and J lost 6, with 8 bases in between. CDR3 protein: CASSLSSVNEQFF. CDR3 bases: TGTGCCAGCAGCTTAAGTAGCGTCAATGAGCAGTTCTTC.

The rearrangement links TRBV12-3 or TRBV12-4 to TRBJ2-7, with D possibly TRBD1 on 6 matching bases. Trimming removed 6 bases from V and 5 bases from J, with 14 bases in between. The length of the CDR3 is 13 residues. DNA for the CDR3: TGTGCCAGCAGCCTTCAGGGGATCCACGAGCAGTACTTC. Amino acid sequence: CASSLQGIHEQYF.

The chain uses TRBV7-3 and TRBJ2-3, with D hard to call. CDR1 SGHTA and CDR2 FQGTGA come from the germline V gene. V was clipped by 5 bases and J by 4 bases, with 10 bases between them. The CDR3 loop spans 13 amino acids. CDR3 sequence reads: CASSPRRADTQYF. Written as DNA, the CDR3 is TGTGCCAGCAGCCCCCGCCGGGCAGATACGCAGTATTTT.

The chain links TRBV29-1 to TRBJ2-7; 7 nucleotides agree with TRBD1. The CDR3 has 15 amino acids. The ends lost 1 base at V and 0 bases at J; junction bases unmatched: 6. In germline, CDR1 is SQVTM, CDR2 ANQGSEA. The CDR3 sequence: CSVEVPGQSSYEQYF. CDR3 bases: TGCAGCGTTGAAGTCCCGGGACAGAGCTCCTACGAGCAGTACTTC.

The CDR3 DNA follows: TGCGCCAGCAGCCCGACCGGGACTAGCTCGGGCGAGACCCAGTACTTC. It is translated as CASSPTGTSSGETQYF. This rearrangement joins TRBV5-1 to TRBJ2-5; 9 bases match TRBD2. V shed 4 bases and J 5 bases; nucleotides not matched to a gene: 12. The CDR3 sequence is 16 residues long. CDR1 is SGHRS, CDR2 YFSETQ, per germline.

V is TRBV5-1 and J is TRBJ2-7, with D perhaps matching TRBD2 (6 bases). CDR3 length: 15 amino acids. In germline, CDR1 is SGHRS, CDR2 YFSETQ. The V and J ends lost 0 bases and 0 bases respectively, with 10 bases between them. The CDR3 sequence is CASSLVGSTSYEQYF. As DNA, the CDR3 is TGCGCCAGCAGCTTGGTCGGGAGTACCTCCTACGAGCAGTACTTC.

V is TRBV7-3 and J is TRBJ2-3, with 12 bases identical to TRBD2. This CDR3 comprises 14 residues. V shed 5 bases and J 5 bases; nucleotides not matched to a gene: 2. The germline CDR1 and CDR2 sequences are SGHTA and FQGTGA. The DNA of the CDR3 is TGTGCCAGCAGCCCGACTAGCGGGGGAGATACGCAGTATTTT. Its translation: CASSPTSGGDTQYF.

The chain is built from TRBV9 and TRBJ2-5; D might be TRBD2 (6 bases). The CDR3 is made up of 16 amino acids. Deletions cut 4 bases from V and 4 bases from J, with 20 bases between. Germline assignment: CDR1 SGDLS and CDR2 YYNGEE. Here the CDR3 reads CASSPRGLPGVETQYF. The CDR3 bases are TGTGCCAGCAGCCCCCGTGGGCTCCCGGGGGTAGAGACCCAGTACTTC.

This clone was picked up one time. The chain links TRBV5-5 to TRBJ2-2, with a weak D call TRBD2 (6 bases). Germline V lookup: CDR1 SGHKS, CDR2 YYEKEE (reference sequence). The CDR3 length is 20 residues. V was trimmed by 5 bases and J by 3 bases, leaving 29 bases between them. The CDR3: CASSPRLVLDPRGDTGELFF. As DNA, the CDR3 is TGTGCCAGCAGTCCTCGATTAGTCTTGGACCCCCGCGGGGACACCGGGGAGCTGTTTTTT.

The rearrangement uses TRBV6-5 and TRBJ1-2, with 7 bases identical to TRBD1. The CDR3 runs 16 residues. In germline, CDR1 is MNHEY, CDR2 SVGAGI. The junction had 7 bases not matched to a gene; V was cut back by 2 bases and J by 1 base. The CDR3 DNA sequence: TGTGCCAGCAGTTACATAGGGGGGACAGTTAACTATGGCTACACCTTC. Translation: CASSYIGGTVNYGYTF.

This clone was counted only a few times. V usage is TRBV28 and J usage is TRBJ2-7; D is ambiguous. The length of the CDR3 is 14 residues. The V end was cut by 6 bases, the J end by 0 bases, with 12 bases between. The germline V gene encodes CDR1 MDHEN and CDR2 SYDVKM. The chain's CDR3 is CASRQFPSSYEQYF. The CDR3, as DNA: TGTGCCAGCAGACAGTTTCCGAGCTCCTACGAGCAGTACTTC.

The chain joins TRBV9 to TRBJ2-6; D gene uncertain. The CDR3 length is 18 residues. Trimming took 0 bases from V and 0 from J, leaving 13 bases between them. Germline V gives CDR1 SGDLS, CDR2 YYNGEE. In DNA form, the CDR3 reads TGTGCCAGCAGCGTAGAAGATTACAGATCCTCTGGGGCCAACGTCCTGACTTTC. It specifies CASSVEDYRSSGANVLTF.

The CDR3 sequence is CASSIAGREPQHF. The CDR3 nucleotides read TGTGCCAGCAGTATTGCCGGGAGGGAGCCCCAGCATTTT. The genes are TRBV28 and TRBJ1-5; no reliable D call. The germline gives CDR1 MDHEN, CDR2 SYDVKM. Trimming cost V 5 bases and J 8 bases, with 13 bases left between them. The length of the CDR3 is 13 residues.

Here the CDR3 reads CASSPSRVYGYTF. The CDR3 bases are TGCGCCAGCAGCCCCAGCAGGGTCTATGGCTACACCTTC. This sequence joins TRBV4-1 and TRBJ1-2; D might be TRBD1 (5 bases). In germline, CDR1 is MGHRA, CDR2 YSYEKL. The CDR3 has 13 amino acids. V was shortened by 4 bases and J by 4 bases, with 10 bases between the two germline ends.

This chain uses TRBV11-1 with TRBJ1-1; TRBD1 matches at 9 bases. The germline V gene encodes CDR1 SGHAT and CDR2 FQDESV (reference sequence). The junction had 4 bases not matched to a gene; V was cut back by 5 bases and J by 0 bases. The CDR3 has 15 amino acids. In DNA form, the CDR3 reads TGTGCCAGCAGCGCCCGGACAGGGGTGAACACTGAAGCTTTCTTT. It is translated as CASSARTGVNTEAFF.

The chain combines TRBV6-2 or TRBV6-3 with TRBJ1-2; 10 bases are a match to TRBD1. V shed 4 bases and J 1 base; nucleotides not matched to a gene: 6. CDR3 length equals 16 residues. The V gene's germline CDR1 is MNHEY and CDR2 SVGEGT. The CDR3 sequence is CASSFSGTGDNYGYTF. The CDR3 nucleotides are TGTGCCAGCAGTTTCTCCGGGACAGGGGATAACTATGGCTACACCTTC.